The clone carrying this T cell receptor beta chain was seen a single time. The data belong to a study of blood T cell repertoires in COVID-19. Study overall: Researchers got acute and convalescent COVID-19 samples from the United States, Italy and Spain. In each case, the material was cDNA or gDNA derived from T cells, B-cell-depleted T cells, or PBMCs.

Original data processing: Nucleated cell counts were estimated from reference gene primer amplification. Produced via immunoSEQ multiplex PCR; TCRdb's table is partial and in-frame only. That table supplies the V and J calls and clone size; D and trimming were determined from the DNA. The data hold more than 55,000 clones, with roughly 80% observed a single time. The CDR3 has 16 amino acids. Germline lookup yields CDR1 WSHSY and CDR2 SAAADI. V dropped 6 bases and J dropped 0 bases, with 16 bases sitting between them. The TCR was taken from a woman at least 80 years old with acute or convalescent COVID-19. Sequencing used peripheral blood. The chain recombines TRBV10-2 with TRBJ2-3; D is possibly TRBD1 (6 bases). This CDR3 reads CASRETGRASTDTQYF. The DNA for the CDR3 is TGCGCCAGCAGGGAGACAGGTCGAGCTAGCACAGATACGCAGTATTTT.